This T cell receptor (beta chain) was identified in a study of memory B cells and T cells in multiple sclerosis. Notes on the study in general: Clone-set sizes differed between compartments, so shared clonotype counts needed normalization.

Germline assignment: CDR1 MNHEY and CDR2 SVGAGI. This CDR3 has 15 residues. Only in-frame clones appear in the TCRdb table, and some are missing; sequencing was by immunoSEQ multiplex PCR. The sample records approximately 32,000 clones, 86% being singletons. Stimulus-free culture yielded autoproliferating CFSE-dim and non-proliferating CFSE-high T cells, each sequenced separately. Over 4.5x10^7 CFSE-labeled PBMCs were cultured 7 to 8 days unstimulated, then replicate wells were pooled. This clone turned up a few times. The antigen is unknown. Sequence at one end of the junction differs from germline and may be a read error.

The rearrangement uses TRBV6-5 and TRBJ1-2, with D unclear. This clonotype was sampled from a human donor with multiple sclerosis. The sample taken for sequencing was PBMCs from blood kept in culture. The CDR3 bases are TGTGCCAGTAGTGGCGAACAAGTGCCGAACTCTGGCTACACCTTC. Translation: CASSGEQVPNSGYTF.